Listed below are T cell receptor beta chains from one sample, sequenced in a study of shared clonotypes between healthy human individuals. TCRdb's table, derived via immunoSEQ multiplex PCR, lists solely in-frame clones and lacks some. This table has millions of clones, roughly 91% appearing once. Specimen: naive CD8+ T cells from PBMCs. The source is a young man in good health. Some clones in this sample may be carry-over from other donors' samples. Both conserved end residues are part of each CDR3.

J gene	V gene	CDR3 protein
TRBJ1-1	TRBV15	CATSRDGRPNTEAFF
TRBJ2-2	TRBV5-1	CASSLPLAVGNTGELFF
TRBJ2-7	TRBV19	CASSMGQGALYEQYF
TRBJ2-2	TRBV7-3	CASSLRAGELFF
TRBJ2-3	TRBV5-1	CASSSGTRRDNQLLAGDTQYF
TRBJ1-1	TRBV30	CAWSTGGGTEAFF
TRBJ2-3	TRBV7-6	CASSLTTSGSTDTQYF
TRBJ1-1	TRBV2	CASSVVPRNTEAFF
TRBJ2-7	TRBV28	CAIQASEQYF
TRBJ1-2	TRBV6-5	CASTMGIVDGYTF
TRBJ2-7	TRBV4-1	CASSPDRAGARTYEQYF
TRBJ1-1	TRBV19	CATSTGGSEAFF
TRBJ2-1	TRBV9	CASSSRQGAHNEQFF
TRBJ2-7	TRBV5-1	CASSWEQSYEQYF
TRBJ1-2	TRBV29-1	CSGRVDYGYTF
TRBJ2-7	TRBV5-1	CASSWGDRGGSYEQYF
-	TRBV11-1	CASSWDRGYEQYF
TRBJ1-2	TRBV5-1	CASSSTRASGGGYTF
TRBJ2-3	TRBV7-2	CASRSPLAGVSTDTQYF
TRBJ2-3	TRBV29-1	CSAEGLAAPTDTQYF
TRBJ2-1	TRBV5-5	CASSLYNEQFF
TRBJ2-5	TRBV14	CASSPRTGDLQETQYF
TRBJ2-7	TRBV27	CASSPRTGSYEQYF
TRBJ2-7	TRBV6-1	CASSEGRRYEQYF
TRBJ2-7	TRBV28	CASSFQSTSPTYEQYF
TRBJ2-2	TRBV25-1	CASSDQTGISMVFF
TRBJ2-2	TRBV9	CASSVVVESGTGELFF
TRBJ2-7	TRBV5-4	CASSRGTGGYEQYF
TRBJ1-4	TRBV4-3	CASSPRLDRFNEKLFF
TRBJ2-7	TRBV14	CASSHGPGALYEQYF
TRBJ2-1	TRBV27	CASSYLQVGNEQFF
TRBJ1-2	TRBV30	CAWGGQYGYTF
TRBJ2-5	TRBV7-9	CATPLAGDLQETQYF
TRBJ2-2	TRBV28	CASSSLADLGELFF
TRBJ1-4	TRBV27	CASSLLKREKLFF
TRBJ1-2	TRBV7-8	CASSSLLAGADRGTNYGYTF
TRBJ1-1	TRBV7-8	CASSLGLPGQGLGRSEAFF
TRBJ2-7	TRBV6-6	CASSYRSRSGGYEQYF
TRBJ2-1	TRBV11-2	CASSHLPQEQFF
TRBJ2-7	TRBV6-1	CASRDRGYEQYF
TRBJ2-1	TRBV7-9	CASSSGANEQFF
TRBJ1-1	TRBV27	CASSLLSRTAYREAFF
TRBJ2-5	TRBV11-1	CASSADRYQETQYF
TRBJ2-7	TRBV6-6	CASSYGQGVSYEQYF
TRBJ2-1	TRBV7-9	CASSFPERGASSYNEQFF
TRBJ1-3	TRBV7-9	CASSLMSRPSGNTIYF
TRBJ2-6	TRBV27	CASSSPGSGANVLTF
TRBJ2-3	TRBV6-6	CASSGDGRTQYF
TRBJ2-7	TRBV6-5	CASSYGTGNEQYF
TRBJ1-4	TRBV27	CASSPGQGWEKLFF
TRBJ2-7	TRBV19	CASSIRPGYEQYF
TRBJ1-1	TRBV7-3	CASSLDGLEAFF